A selection of T cell receptor beta chains follows, all from one sample in a study of T cell responses to AZD1222 COVID-19 vaccine. Produced via immunoSEQ multiplex PCR; TCRdb's table is partial and in-frame only. The repertoire includes over 45,000 clones, approximately 85% of them detected once, and approximately 19% sits in the top ten. This specimen consisted of peripheral blood, obtained on day 0 of MenACWY control vaccination. All receptors derive from an adult in good health. The CDR3 runs from the conserved cysteine through the conserved F or W. The D gene is left open where the match is weak. Size is omitted from some rows. Given values are once, few, many or a class for expanded clones.

j_call	clone_size	v_call	cdr3_length	d_call	cdr3_aa	cdr3_nt
TRBJ2-1	.	TRBV29-1	16	TRBD2	CSVAPRTSGTNNEQFF	TGCAGCGTGGCCCCTCGGACTAGCGGGACTAACAATGAGCAGTTCTTC
TRBJ1-2	.	TRBV28	13	.	CASSLGGSYGYTF	TGTGCCAGCAGTTTAGGAGGTAGCTATGGCTACACCTTC
TRBJ1-1	.	TRBV7-8	14	.	CASSSSGGRIEAFF	TGTGCCAGCAGCTCAAGTGGGGGGCGCATTGAAGCTTTCTTT
TRBJ1-5	.	TRBV7-2	17	TRBD1	CASSRGGTGYFSQPQHF	TGTGCCAGCAGCCGGGGGGGGACAGGGTATTTTTCTCAGCCCCAGCATTTT
TRBJ2-1	.	TRBV5-6	15	TRBD2	CASSLSGRAYNEQFF	TGTGCCAGCAGCCTTAGCGGGAGGGCCTATAATGAGCAGTTCTTC
TRBJ2-1	.	TRBV19	15	.	CASSIGGFTGNEQFF	TGTGCCAGTAGTATAGGTGGATTCACGGGCAATGAGCAGTTCTTC
TRBJ2-3	.	TRBV5-6	16	TRBD2	CASSPGLAGVTDTQYF	TGTGCCAGCAGCCCCGGACTAGCGGGAGTGACAGATACGCAGTATTTT
TRBJ2-7	.	TRBV27	10	.	CASSPDEQYF	TGTGCCAGCAGTCCGGACGAGCAGTACTTC
TRBJ2-3	few	TRBV29-1	14	TRBD1	CSSTGEISTDTQYF	TGCAGCTCGACAGGGGAGATTAGCACAGATACGCAGTATTTT
TRBJ1-1	once	TRBV19	14	.	CASSLGQRNTEAFF	TGTGCCAGTAGTCTTGGACAGAGGAACACTGAAGCTTTCTTT
TRBJ2-2	few	TRBV7-8	14	.	CASSPRENTGELFF	TGTGCCAGCAGCCCCCGGGAGAACACCGGGGAGCTGTTTTTT
TRBJ1-2	.	TRBV6-1	14	.	CASSDSGAFGGYTF	TGTGCCAGCAGTGATTCAGGGGCGTTTGGTGGCTACACCTTC
TRBJ2-3	.	TRBV6-2/TRBV6-3	16	.	CASSYDAGSGADTQYF	TGTGCCAGCAGTTACGATGCGGGGAGTGGGGCAGATACGCAGTATTTT
TRBJ1-2	.	TRBV2	16	TRBD1	CASSSGTGLGNYGYTF	TGTGCCAGCAGTTCCGGGACAGGGCTTGGTAACTATGGCTACACCTTC
TRBJ2-5	.	TRBV6-5	12	.	CASRTGSETQYF	TGTGCCAGCAGGACAGGTTCGGAGACCCAGTACTTC
TRBJ1-2	.	TRBV6-5	14	TRBD1	CASSYTQGGRGYTF	TGTGCCAGCAGTTACACCCAGGGGGGAAGAGGCTACACCTTC
TRBJ1-5	.	TRBV27	14	.	CASGWARNNQPQHF	TGTGCCAGCGGCTGGGCGAGAAACAATCAGCCCCAGCATTTT
TRBJ2-1	few	TRBV15	15	.	CATSREAGSYNEQFF	TGTGCCACCAGCAGAGAAGCGGGCTCCTACAATGAGCAGTTCTTC
TRBJ2-7	.	TRBV30	15	TRBD2	CAWSGASGSSYEQYF	TGTGCCTGGAGTGGGGCTAGCGGGTCCTCCTACGAGCAGTACTTC
TRBJ2-1	.	TRBV5-6	16	TRBD2	CASSLLAGVPGNEQFF	TGTGCCAGCAGCTTACTAGCGGGAGTCCCGGGGAATGAGCAGTTCTTC
TRBJ2-3	.	TRBV15	16	.	CATSSGGVDSTDTQYF	TGTGCCACCAGCAGTGGAGGCGTCGATAGCACAGATACGCAGTATTTT
TRBJ2-5	.	TRBV30	14	TRBD1	CAWSVTGGRETQYF	TGTGCCTGGAGTGTGACAGGGGGTCGGGAGACCCAGTACTTC
TRBJ2-1	.	TRBV10-3	14	TRBD2	CAIGTSGPYNEQFF	TGTGCCATCGGTACTAGCGGACCATACAATGAGCAGTTCTTC
TRBJ2-7	.	TRBV24-1	12	TRBD1	CATSEQGYEQYF	TGTGCCACCAGTGAACAGGGGTACGAGCAGTACTTC
TRBJ2-2	.	TRBV18	14	TRBD1	CASSSTGGSGELFF	TGTGCCAGCTCATCGACAGGGGGCTCCGGGGAGCTGTTTTTT
TRBJ1-6	.	TRBV6-1	15	TRBD1	CASSETRDRVSPLHF	TGTGCCAGCAGTGAGACCCGGGACAGGGTTTCACCCCTCCACTTT
TRBJ1-5	.	TRBV15	15	TRBD1	CATSREATGAWAQHF	TGTGCCACCAGCAGAGAGGCTACAGGGGCTTGGGCCCAGCATTTT
TRBJ1-4	.	TRBV19	16	.	CASSLGSPPNREKLFF	TGTGCCAGTAGTCTGGGGTCTCCCCCTAATCGGGAAAAACTGTTTTTT
TRBJ2-1	once	TRBV29-1	17	TRBD2	CSVVVVGLADSYNEQFF	TGCAGCGTGGTCGTTGTTGGACTAGCGGACTCCTACAATGAGCAGTTCTTC
TRBJ2-7	few	TRBV6-2/TRBV6-3	16	.	CASSPPGGEGRDEQYF	TGTGCCAGCAGTCCCCCCGGGGGAGAGGGCCGTGACGAGCAGTACTTC
TRBJ2-2	.	TRBV5-4	15	.	CASSLDQTLTGELFF	TGTGCCAGCAGCTTGGATCAAACACTTACCGGGGAGCTGTTTTTT
TRBJ1-1	.	TRBV6-2/TRBV6-3	13	.	CASSYSRNTEAFF	TGTGCCAGCAGTTATAGCAGGAACACTGAAGCTTTCTTT
TRBJ2-7	.	TRBV14	14	.	CASSPGHRNHEQYF	TGTGCCAGCAGCCCAGGCCACCGTAACCACGAGCAGTACTTC
TRBJ2-3	.	TRBV10-1	16	.	CASSESNSVGTDTQYF	TGCGCCAGCAGTGAGTCGAATAGCGTCGGCACAGATACGCAGTATTTT
TRBJ2-5	.	TRBV9	13	.	CASSTASRETQYF	TGTGCCAGCAGCACGGCGAGTCGAGAGACCCAGTACTTC
TRBJ1-1	.	TRBV5-1	13	.	CASSLDVRGEAFF	TGCGCCAGCAGCTTGGATGTTCGAGGTGAAGCTTTCTTT
TRBJ1-3	.	TRBV28	14	TRBD1	CASSPTGKQNTIYF	TGTGCCAGCAGTCCGACAGGGAAACAAAACACCATATATTTT
TRBJ1-1	once	TRBV3-1/TRBV3-2	13	.	CASSRQMNTEAFF	TGTGCCAGCAGCCGACAGATGAACACTGAAGCTTTCTTT
TRBJ2-3	.	TRBV19	14	.	CASARGLTGDTQYF	TGTGCCAGTGCCCGCGGCTTAACAGGAGATACGCAGTATTTT
TRBJ2-5	.	TRBV15	15	.	CATSRGPRTEETQYF	TGTGCCACCAGCAGAGGCCCCAGGACAGAAGAGACCCAGTACTTC
TRBJ2-7	.	TRBV25-1	13	.	CASSATDSYEQYF	TGTGCCAGCAGTGCGACGGACAGCTACGAGCAGTACTTC
TRBJ1-4	.	TRBV28	15	TRBD1	CASSFGGTGNEKLFF	TGTGCCAGCAGTTTCGGGGGGACAGGGAATGAAAAACTGTTTTTT
TRBJ2-7	.	TRBV6-2/TRBV6-3	14	TRBD2	CASSASGRNNEQYF	TGTGCCAGCAGTGCTAGCGGGAGGAACAACGAGCAGTACTTC
TRBJ2-3	.	TRBV11-2	14	TRBD2	CASKTSGSSDTQYF	TGTGCCAGCAAAACTAGCGGGAGCTCAGATACGCAGTATTTT
TRBJ2-7	.	TRBV3-1/TRBV3-2	15	TRBD1	CASSQWTGLSYEQYF	TGTGCCAGCAGCCAATGGACAGGGCTATCCTACGAGCAGTACTTC
TRBJ2-7	.	TRBV3-1/TRBV3-2	17	.	CASSQTLSYRSSYEQYF	TGTGCCAGCAGCCAGACGCTTTCGTACAGGAGCTCCTACGAGCAGTACTTC
TRBJ1-4	.	TRBV6-5	15	TRBD1	CASSTQGASNEKLFF	TGTGCCAGCAGCACACAGGGGGCCTCTAATGAAAAACTGTTTTTT